The clone carrying this T cell receptor beta chain has just a few counts. The CDR3 spans 13 residues. In germline, CDR1 is SGDLS, CDR2 YYNGEE. Trimming pared 4 bases from V and 5 bases from J, leaving 10 bases between. TCRdb reanalysed the 5' RACE reads using MiXCR and keeps one entry per CDR3 protein. The data contain approximately 11,000 distinct CDR3 sequences, 40% to 55% of them singletons. This chain links TRBV9 with TRBJ2-1; D is undetermined. The specimen was tumor-infiltrating naive CD4+ T cells sorted from the breast tumor. Specified subset: naive CD4+ T cells, CD4+CD45RA+CD25-. The sequence was obtained from a female donor with breast cancer. The CDR3 spells CASSQTYHNEQFF. In DNA form, the CDR3 reads TGTGCCAGCAGCCAAACCTATCACAATGAGCAGTTCTTC. Full variable domain (missing parts from reference TRBV9 and TRBJ2-1): DSGVTQTPKHLITATGQRVTLRCSPRSGDLSVYWYQQSLDQGLQFLIQYYNGEERAKGNILERFSAQQFPDLHSELNLSSLELGDSALYFCASSQTYHNEQFFGPGTRLTVL.